The entry below gives a single T cell receptor beta chain sequence along with its context. The data were taken from a study of shared T cell receptors in the human thymus. The repertoire was sequenced with immunoSEQ multiplex PCR; TCRdb's copy has only in-frame clones and lacks some. Of 720,000 or so clones listed, approximately 85% were seen once; the top ten hold roughly 0.01%. CDR3 length: 16 amino acids. Trimming cost V 2 bases and J 6 bases, with 17 bases left between them. Germline CDR1 and CDR2: SGHAT and FQDESV (reference sequence). This same sample was also part of a study on human thymus T cells. That source reports: Healthy Finnish infants undergoing corrective surgery for congenital heart defects provided the donor material. Thymic tissue was derived from resections collected during corrective heart surgery. Thymic as well as blood repertoires seemed to favor certain V and J genes unevenly. A high degree of thymic repertoire overlap among unrelated individuals was reported in related research.

The sequence was collected from a girl under three years old with a congenital heart defect. The chain has TRBV11-1 and TRBJ1-5, with a possible D match to TRBD1 (6 bases). Material for sequencing was thymocytes. CDR3 sequence (DNA): TGTGCCAGCAGCTTACGCGAGCGGGGGGCCCCTCAGCCCCAGCATTTT. This gives the protein CASSLRERGAPQPQHF.